This T cell receptor beta chain was profiled in a study of cytomegalovirus exposure and HLA in healthy donors (dated by TCRdb to the late 2010s). In the study overall: In an earlier analysis of 550 to 750 of the donors, around 300 Gb of sequence data and 90 million to 120 million unique TCR beta sequences from 150 million to 200 million T cells were reported. Rather than drawing on any new phenotypic data, the later analysis identified candidate immune exposures from TCR beta sequences and the way those sequences occurred across donors. All discovery cohort repertoires had been generated using a single sequencing platform. Among the roughly 370 genotyped donors, roughly 80% belonged to the genetic ancestry cluster associated with self-reported Caucasian donors. The study combined high-throughput TCR immunosequencing, statistical association of individual TCRs with disease status, and machine learning to predict cytomegalovirus infection status. Typing coverage differed by locus: A, B, C, DRB1 and DQB1 were typed in roughly 620-630 donors, DQA1 in about 550, DPA1 in around 580, and DPB1 in around 490. Using immunosequencing, the study profiled T cell repertoires from 550 to 750 subjects and related those repertoires to cytomegalovirus serostatus. A later genetic analysis took genome-wide SNP genotypes for about three fifths of the 666 donors and used that subset as a discovery cohort. Five DR-DQ haplotypes were handled as single units for association and clustering, since linkage in the cohort was strong. Both class I and class II loci were covered by HLA typing, at four-digit resolution. The aim of the study was to test whether cataloging public T cell receptors could identify signatures of past pathogen exposure. A later analysis re-analyzed previously published TCR beta repertoires from roughly 600 donors and added high-resolution HLA genotyping to study TCR occurrence patterns. Donor age, sex, ethnicity and CMV serostatus were collected together with the repertoire data. Among 398 genotyped donors of the cohort, an average of roughly 230,000 unique TCR beta nucleotide sequences was sequenced per donor, of which about 19% were non-productive. Besides the first cohort of 666 subjects, a separate validation cohort made up of over 95 different subjects was used. An earlier analysis of fewer than 750 of the donors used high-throughput TCR beta sequencing to judge whether each TCR beta V gene segment behaved as functional or pseudogenic. Roughly 320 gigabases of sequencing data and around 90 million unique TCR sequences made up an early release that covered nearly 650 HLA-typed donors. Broad study findings and their caveats: Linkage disequilibrium might explain the correlated functional status among segregating V segments, but an unknown experimental factor could not be excluded. The earlier analysis of nearly 600 of the donors excluded 15 to 20 rarely observed V segments, including chromosome 9 orphons, because counts were too low. The study listed approximately 150 TCR beta chains as associated with cytomegalovirus. It was suggested by the authors that the approach could potentially be generalized to other disease states and immunological phenotypes. In a later analysis, HLA-associated TCR beta chains showed more clonal expansion and lower generation probabilities than non-associated chains that were equally common. A further reported finding was that TCR beta sequences accurately predicted the HLA-A and HLA-B alleles for most subjects in the first cohort. In a later analysis, TCR association rates were found to vary across HLA loci, with the most associated TCRs seen for DRB1 alleles and the fewest for HLA-C alleles. A later analysis reported that several top co-occurrence clusters appeared linked to parvovirus B19, influenza, CMV and Epstein-Barr virus. A later analysis found that most CMV-associated TCR beta chains appeared HLA-restricted, with HLA associations seemingly driven largely by CMV exposure. Most TCR sequences were seen in very few donors, while some public TCRs were found in many individuals. Because HLA typing was missing for some donors at each locus, association tests included only the typed subset. A later genetic analysis associated a missense DCLRE1C variant with V-gene and J-gene trimming of TCR beta chains, and an independent cohort replicated the association. When HLA alleles, especially DR and DQ, strongly co-occurred, attributing TCR associations to individual alleles was difficult. Three of the identified cytomegalovirus-associated TCR beta chains were confirmed in vitro to be specific for cytomegalovirus antigens. Cytomegalovirus status was reported to be diagnosed by the classifier with high specificity and sensitivity in both the original and validation cohorts. In a later analysis, some 18,000 TCR beta sequences were associated with specific HLA alleles at a false discovery rate of 0.05. For the cohort, immune exposure information was limited to CMV serostatus. A group of highly shared sequence variants was considered likely to be a technical artifact of the sequencing pipeline. In an earlier analysis of under 600 of the donors, most TCR beta V segments were observed in productive rearrangements about 90% or about 30% of the time, broadly matching IMGT annotations. Because the 87-base-pair reads could not distinguish some IMGT-functional V segments, including TRBV6-2 and TRBV6-3, those segments were excluded. Presence/absence analyses assumed roughly uniform sequencing depth across donors, an assumption that may not hold. According to a later genetic analysis, donors in an Asian-associated ancestry cluster had fewer N-insertions in productive TCRs than the approximately 630-donor mean. The cohort was sequenced for TCR beta chains only, and without alpha or paired-chain data the features that could be detected were limited.

The library came from the immunoSEQ multiplex PCR assay. The multiplex PCR relied on a mix of 60 forward primers for TCR Vbeta segments and 13 reverse primers for TCR Jbeta segments. Amplification of the CDR3 region of rearranged TCR beta genes was performed with a multiplex PCR assay on genomic DNA. The amplified TCR beta libraries were sequenced on the Illumina HiSeq System as 87-base-pair reads. The original pipeline was this. A later analysis tallied 75 million to 95 million unique TCR beta chains across the 700 or so repertoires, and about 10 million of those chains were shared by two or more donors. To remove PCR and sequencing errors, raw reads were error-corrected and collapsed into unique sequences using a nearest-neighbor algorithm that merged closely related sequences. V, D and J gene segments were assigned by aligning CDR3 sequences to IMGT reference sequences. For a sequence to be retained, a match of at least six nucleotides to both a V gene segment and a J gene segment was required. A rearrangement counted as productive if the CDR3 had no stop codons and remained in frame with V and J, and every other rearrangement counted as non-productive. CDR3 was defined by IMGT convention, running from the second conserved V-encoded cysteine to the conserved J-encoded phenylalanine. The earlier analysis of 500 to 750 of the donors excluded any sequence lacking an unambiguous match to a single V gene segment. An earlier analysis of approximately 590 of the donors called V segments functional above 56.7% productive rearrangements and segregating when the between-donor standard deviation exceeded 5%. A statistical classification framework was developed to diagnose cytomegalovirus status using the catalog of TCR beta chain sequences. In a later analysis, V and J genes were assigned by comparing TCR nucleotide sequences against IMGT/GENE-DB human TR gene sequences. Using the TCRdist pipeline, a later analysis assigned CDR3 sequences along with most-parsimonious VDJ recombination scenarios. In a later analysis, each TCR beta chain was defined by its CDR3 amino acid sequence together with its V-gene family, and reads lacking a unique V-gene family were excluded. As a way to deal with suspected cross-contamination and a sequencing artifact, a later analysis dropped approximately 590 nucleotide sequences that were highly shared and had low generation probability. In a later analysis, a clonal expansion index was calculated for each public chain from normalized within-repertoire ranks of inferred template counts. Generation probabilities in a later analysis came from a VDJ recombination model fitted to out-of-frame rearrangements, and those results were checked against IGoR. In a later analysis, TCR-TCR, TCR-HLA and TCR-CMV co-occurrence was scored with hypergeometric tests, and a repertoire-size bias correction was applied to TCR pairs. To estimate false discovery rates, a later analysis permuted the HLA or CMV assignments 20 times. In a later analysis, co-occurring TCRs were grouped with DBSCAN, and TCRdist sequence similarity was added when clustering was performed within HLA-allele-positive subsets. For co-occurrence clustering, repertoires with fewer than 30,000 or more than 120,000 public chains were excluded, along with four or five repertoires with anomalous nucleotide sharing. TCRdb limited this immuneACCESS table to in-frame rearrangements with V and J called. A share of clones is missing; checked studies link under half to unresolved V genes, and the rest is unexplained. The V and J calls and the clone size are those of that table, but D and trimming were determined from the DNA. This sample comprises approximately 90,000 clones, about 80% of them detected only once. Of the sample, more than 3% is held by the ten largest clones.

A note on this clone: Its recognized antigen is unknown. Per-nucleotide qualities are absent, and no much larger clonotype sits a single base away.

The cohort comprised 710 or so healthy bone marrow donors. At the time of sampling, every cohort member was nominally healthy, though immune exposures that went unrecorded were likely present. The donor tested CMV seronegative and was one of the 352 seronegative cohort members. Each donor provided a peripheral blood sample, and peripheral blood mononuclear cells were used for TCR beta sequencing. The Qiagen DNeasy Blood Extraction Kit was used to extract genomic DNA from the blood cell samples. The germline V gene encodes CDR1 SGHDN and CDR2 FVKESK. Deletion took 4 bases off V and 5 bases off J, with a span of 13 bases between the germline ends. The CDR3 numbers 14 residues from cysteine through phenylalanine. The entry retains the CDR3 DNA only, 42 bases that are in frame from base 1.

The chain is assembled from TRBV14 and TRBJ2-3; TRBD2 is possibly the D segment (6 matching bases). The source material was PBMCs. The receptor's source is a man aged 35 to 55 in good health and CMV-seronegative. The DNA sequence reads TGTGCCAGCAGCCGGGGCGGGGCGGTAGATACGCAGTATTTT. The translation is CASSRGGAVDTQYF.